The clone carrying this TCR beta chain was counted a single time. The CDR3 runs 16 residues. Trimming removed 0 bases from V and 3 bases from J; junction bases left unmatched: 5. CDR1 and CDR2 from the germline V gene are SGDLS and YYNGEE. Both 60 Vbeta primers and 13 Jbeta primers went into the PCR. As processed by the authors: A follow-up analysis tallied tens of millions of unique TCR beta chains, approximately 10 million shared. Assay: immunoSEQ multiplex PCR; the TCRdb copy retains only in-frame clones and omits some. V and J calls and clone size are given by that table; D and trimming were obtained from the DNA. The sample has around 140,000 clones; around 72% are singletons. The data stem from a study of cytomegalovirus exposure and HLA in healthy donors.

The specimen was PBMCs. This clonotype was obtained from a man aged 45-65 years in good health and CMV-seropositive. This chain joins TRBV9 and TRBJ1-3; 8 bases fit TRBD1. CDR3 region: CASSVGQGKGGNTIYF. The DNA for the CDR3 is TGTGCCAGCAGCGTAGGACAGGGGAAGGGTGGAAACACCATATATTTT.